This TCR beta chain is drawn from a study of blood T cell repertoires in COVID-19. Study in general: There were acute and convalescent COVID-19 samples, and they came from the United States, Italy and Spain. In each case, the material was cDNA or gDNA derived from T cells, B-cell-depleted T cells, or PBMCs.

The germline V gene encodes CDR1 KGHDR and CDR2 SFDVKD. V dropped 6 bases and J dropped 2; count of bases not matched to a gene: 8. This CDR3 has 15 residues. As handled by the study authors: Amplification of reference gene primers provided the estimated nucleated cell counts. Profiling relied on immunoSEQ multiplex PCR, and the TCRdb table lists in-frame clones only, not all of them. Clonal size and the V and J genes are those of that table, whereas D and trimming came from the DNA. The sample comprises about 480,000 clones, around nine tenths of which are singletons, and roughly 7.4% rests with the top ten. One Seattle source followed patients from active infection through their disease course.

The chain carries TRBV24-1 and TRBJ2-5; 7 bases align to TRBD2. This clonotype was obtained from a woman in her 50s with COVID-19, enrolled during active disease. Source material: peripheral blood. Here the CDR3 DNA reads TGTGCCACCAGTACAACCGGGGGGTTACAAGAGACCCAGTACTTC. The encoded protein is CATSTTGGLQETQYF.